This record covers a single T cell receptor (beta chain). Per the authors' pipeline: Amplification with reference gene primers provided the estimates of nucleated cell counts. Libraries were prepared by immunoSEQ multiplex PCR; TCRdb keeps only in-frame clonotypes and omits some of them. D and trimming come from the DNA, and the V and J calls and clone size come from that table. The sample carries around 260,000 clones, around 87% recorded once. This specimen belongs to a study of blood T cell repertoires in COVID-19. This CDR3 region has 15 residues. J gave up 3 bases and V 6 bases, and 6 bases lay outside the gene matches. CDR1 MNHEY and CDR2 SVGAGI come from the germline V gene.

The rearrangement joins TRBV6-5 to TRBJ1-4, with 8 bases fitting TRBD1. The sequence derives from a woman aged 40 to 50 who had recovered from COVID-19. Sequencing was carried out using peripheral blood. CDR3 bases: TGTGCCAGCAGGAGGACAGGGAATGCTAATGAAAAACTGTTTTTT. The encoded protein is CASRRTGNANEKLFF.